Below are 31 T cell receptor beta chains sequenced from a single sample in a study of early T cells in non-severe SARS-CoV-2 infection. In TCRdb, the 5' RACE reads were re-called with MiXCR into one record per CDR3 protein. The repertoire holds fewer than 60,000 distinct CDR3 sequences, with over 8% as singletons. The sample was whole blood. The receptors were gathered from an adult who was a healthcare worker with PCR-confirmed SARS-CoV-2 infection or an uninfected control (not recorded which).

This clonotype was counted at least ten times. This rearrangement joins TRBV7-3 to TRBJ2-1; D may correspond to TRBD1 or TRBD2 (5 bases each). The CDR3 contains 14 residues. Germline lookup yields CDR1 SGHTA and CDR2 FQGTGA. V was clipped by 5 bases and J by 10 bases, with 18 bases between them. CDR3 sequence reads: CASSNTEGPGEQFF. CDR3 DNA: TGTGCCAGCAGCAATACAGAGGGACCAGGAGAGCAGTTCTTC.

This chain joins TRBV29-1 and TRBJ1-1; no clear D. V was cut by 1 base and J by 5 bases, with 5 bases left in between. The CDR3 has 11 residues. The germline V gene encodes CDR1 SQVTM and CDR2 ANQGSEA. CDR3 bases: TGCAGCGTTGAAGGAGGGACTGAAGCTTTCTTT. Its translation is CSVEGGTEAFF.

At least ten counts were recorded for this clonotype. The chain joins TRBV5-4 to TRBJ2-1; TRBD2 agrees at 8 bases. Germline V gives CDR1 SGHNT, CDR2 YYREEE (reference sequence). The CDR3 covers 15 residues. Trimming removed 0 bases from V and 2 bases from J; junction bases left unmatched: 1. The CDR3, as DNA: TGTGCCAGCAGCTTGGGCGGGAGGACCTACAATGAGCAGTTCTTC. Translated, it gives CASSLGGRTYNEQFF. The full variable domain, completed using reference TRBV5-4 and TRBJ2-1, is ETGVTQSPTHLIKTRGQQVTLRCSSQSGHNTVSWYQQALGQGPQFIFQYYREEENGRGNFPPRFSGLQFPNYSSELNVNALELDDSALYLCASSLGGRTYNEQFFGPGTRLTVL.

This clonotype was found many times. J is TRBJ1-4 and V is TRBV27; unclear D gene. CDR3 size: 12 residues. Germline V gene data show CDR1 as MNHEY and CDR2 as SMNVEV (reference sequence). Between the trimmed V and J ends, which lost 5 bases and 7 bases, there was a span of 8 bases. CDR3 in amino acids: CASSPPSEKLFF. Here the CDR3 DNA reads TGTGCCAGCAGTCCCCCGAGTGAAAAACTGTTTTTT.

Many counts were recorded for this clonotype. The genes are TRBV27 and TRBJ1-5; unclear D gene. Trimming removed 1 base at V and 0 bases at J, with 19 bases between. Germline V lookup: CDR1 MNHEY, CDR2 SMNVEV (reference sequence). The CDR3 is made up of 19 amino acids. Here the CDR3 DNA reads TGTGCCAGCAGTTTATATCCCCCCACCATAGCGGGTAGCAATCAGCCCCAGCATTTT. This gives the protein CASSLYPPTIAGSNQPQHF.

This clonotype was counted at least ten times. The chain carries TRBV21-1 and TRBJ1-1; TRBD1 is the table's D call and was not checked against the DNA. TRBV21-1 is designated a pseudogene. This CDR3 is built from 13 residues. CDR3 sequence reads: CASSPPGPILPFF. In DNA form, the CDR3 reads TGTGCCAGCAGCCCCCCCGGACCGATTCTCCCTTTCTTT.

This clonotype was counted at least ten times. The chain recombines TRBV3-1 with TRBJ2-2; D not resolved. The germline V gene encodes CDR1 LGHDT and CDR2 YNNKEL (reference sequence). This CDR3 has 12 amino acids. V was trimmed by 3 bases and J by 7 bases, leaving 6 bases between them. In nucleotides, the CDR3 is TGTGCCAGCAGCCAGGGTGGCGGGGAGCTGTTTTTT. It translates to CASSQGGGELFF.

At least ten counts were recorded for this clonotype. The CDR3 spells CASSPGQGTNEQFF. The CDR3 DNA reads as TGCGCCAGCAGTCCCGGACAGGGTACCAATGAGCAGTTCTTC. V is TRBV5-1 and J is TRBJ2-1, with 8 positions matching TRBD1. The V and J ends lost 5 bases and 6 bases, in that order; junction bases with no gene match: 7. This CDR3 has 14 amino acids. The V gene's germline CDR1 is SGHRS and CDR2 YFSETQ.

This clonotype came up many times. The chain carries TRBV12-3 or TRBV12-4 and TRBJ2-7; 10 bases match TRBD1. The ends lost 3 bases at V and 6 bases at J; junction bases unmatched: 5. The CDR3 is 14 residues long. In nucleotides, the CDR3 is TGTGCCAGCAGTTTGGACAGGGGGGTAGGCGAGCAGTACTTC. Translation: CASSLDRGVGEQYF.

This clonotype came up many times. The rearrangement links TRBV9 to TRBJ2-7; 8 bases agree with TRBD2. Trimming at V came to 4 bases and at J to 5 bases, leaving 14 bases not matched to a gene. The CDR3 has 16 amino acids. CDR1 SGDLS and CDR2 YYNGEE come from the germline V gene. The CDR3 sequence: CASSKIAGHGRHEQYF. The CDR3 nucleotides are TGTGCCAGCAGCAAAATAGCGGGACACGGTAGACACGAGCAGTACTTC.

This chain uses TRBV5-1 with TRBJ2-1; TRBD2 agrees at 8 bases. J was trimmed by 7 bases and V by 0 bases; bases with no gene match: 6. Germline V CDR1 and CDR2: SGHRS, YFSETQ. This CDR3 comprises 15 residues. CDR3 bases: TGCGCCAGCAGCTTGGATATAGCGGGAAGGAATGAGCAGTTCTTC. This encodes CASSLDIAGRNEQFF.

This clonotype was seen more than once but under ten times. The chain combines TRBV6-5 with TRBJ2-1; D may be TRBD2 (5 bases). V was shortened by 6 bases and J by 13 bases, with 16 bases between the two germline ends. The germline CDR1 and CDR2 sequences are MNHEY and SVGAGI. The CDR3 runs 12 residues. The CDR3 here is CASSSTSSLQFF. DNA of the CDR3: TGTGCCAGCAGCTCCACCTCTAGCCTCCAGTTCTTC.

This clonotype showed up many times. The V and J genes are TRBV20-1 and TRBJ2-7; the D is unclear. The germline V gene encodes CDR1 DFQATT and CDR2 SNEGSKA (reference sequence). The V gene lost 0 bases and the J gene lost 2 bases, with 14 bases spanning the gap. This CDR3 contains 15 residues. The CDR3 bases are TGCAGTGCTAGAGATCACTCAGGCTCTACCTACGAGCAGTACTTC. This translates into CSARDHSGSTYEQYF.

The J gene is TRBJ2-1, the V gene TRBV21-1; TRBD1, as called in the table, went unchecked against the DNA. TRBV21-1 is annotated as a pseudogene. This CDR3 is built from 14 residues. CDR3: CASTPTGVCNEQFF. The CDR3 DNA reads TGTGCCAGCACGCCGACAGGGGTGTGCAATGAGCAGTTCTTC.

This clonotype was found many times. The chain employs TRBV18 and TRBJ2-1; D possibly corresponds to TRBD2 (5 bases). This CDR3 is 16 amino acids long. V was pared by 5 bases and J by 0 bases, with 14 bases between. The germline V gene encodes CDR1 KGHSH and CDR2 LQKENI. For the CDR3, the DNA is TGTGCCAGCTCATCGTTGGACTGGAGCTCCTACAATGAGCAGTTCTTC. It translates to CASSSLDWSSYNEQFF.

This clonotype was counted ten times or more. J is TRBJ2-7 and V is TRBV29-1; possibly TRBD1 for D (6 bases). CDR1 is SQVTM, CDR2 ANQGSEA, per germline. V lost 7 bases and J 3 bases, leaving 16 bases between the germline ends. The CDR3 covers 13 residues. The CDR3 DNA reads TGCAGCGCCCAGGGGTCAGCGGACTACGAGCAGTACTTC. Protein sequence: CSAQGSADYEQYF.

This rearrangement joins TRBV5-6 to TRBJ2-1; no firm D call. Looked up from germline, CDR1 is SGHDT and CDR2 is YYEEEE. Trimming cost V 0 bases and J 3 bases, with 10 bases left between them. This CDR3 region has 15 residues. This chain's CDR3 is CASSLEDPNYNEQFF. DNA of the CDR3: TGTGCCAGCAGCTTGGAGGACCCCAACTACAATGAGCAGTTCTTC.

Notes on this clonotype: Being one base from a much bigger clone, this may be a read error. This chain uses TRBV21-1 with TRBJ1-2. TRBV21-1 corresponds to a pseudogene. There are 14 residues in the CDR3. Here the CDR3 reads CASSDQQFSYGYTF. CDR3 bases: TGTGCCAGCAGCGATCAACAGTTTAGCTATGGCTACACCTTC.

This clonotype was seen many times. The V call is TRBV27, the J call TRBJ2-7; 12 positions match TRBD2. Germline loops: CDR1 MNHEY, CDR2 SMNVEV (reference sequence). Trimming removed 8 bases from V and 7 bases from J; junction bases left unmatched: 9. This CDR3 comprises 14 residues. CDR3 in DNA: TGTGCCAGCGGACTAGCGGGGAACCCCGGGGAGCAGTACTTC. It encodes CASGLAGNPGEQYF.

This clonotype has at least ten counts. V usage is TRBV29-1 and J usage is TRBJ2-1; D is tentatively TRBD1 or TRBD2 (5 bases each). Germline assignment: CDR1 SQVTM and CDR2 ANQGSEA. Trimming took 7 bases from V and 10 from J, leaving 20 bases between them. CDR3 length equals 13 residues. The CDR3 spells CSAYGTAAGEQFF. Written as DNA, the CDR3 is TGCAGCGCCTACGGGACGGCCGCGGGCGAGCAGTTCTTC.

The chain couples TRBV7-9 to TRBJ2-5; 7 nucleotides line up with TRBD2. The V gene's germline CDR1 is SEHNR and CDR2 FQNEAQ (reference sequence). V trimming: 5 bases; J trimming: 5 bases; junction bases outside the gene matches: 8. The CDR3 spans 14 residues. CDR3 bases: TGTGCCAGCAGCAGCGGCGCGGGGGTTGAGACCCAGTACTTC. Translation gives CASSSGAGVETQYF.

The gene calls are TRBV7-8 and TRBJ2-7; D is unresolved. CDR1 is SGHVS and CDR2 is FQNEAQ in the germline V gene. The V end lost 7 bases, the J end lost 3 bases, and 4 bases lay between the germline ends. The CDR3 extends over 10 amino acids. Here the CDR3 reads CASKHYEQYF. The CDR3 nucleotides are TGTGCCAGCAAACACTACGAGCAGTACTTC.

This clonotype was seen more than once but under ten times. The chain carries TRBV14 and TRBJ2-1; 12 bases line up with TRBD2. Trimming at V came to 0 bases and at J to 2 bases, leaving 5 bases not matched to a gene. Germline V gene lookup returns CDR1 SGHDN and CDR2 FVKESK. The CDR3 spans 18 residues. CDR3 residues: CASSQDIGLAGTYNEQFF. CDR3 coding DNA: TGTGCCAGCAGCCAAGATATCGGACTAGCGGGGACCTACAATGAGCAGTTCTTC.

This clonotype was observed at least ten times. The chain uses TRBV7-3 and TRBJ2-1; D is unclear. The CDR3 loop spans 13 amino acids. The germline V gene has CDR1 SGHTA and CDR2 FQGTGA. Trimming shortened V by 0 bases and J by 4 bases, and 4 bases separated the two germline ends. The CDR3 loop reads CASSLTQYNEQFF. The CDR3 coding sequence is TGTGCCAGCAGCTTAACGCAGTACAATGAGCAGTTCTTC.

Ten or more counts support this clonotype. The rearrangement uses TRBV20-1 and TRBJ2-1, with 11 nucleotides matching TRBD2. With V trimmed by 5 bases and J by 4 bases, 7 bases remained unmatched. This CDR3 is 15 amino acids long. From germline, CDR1 is DFQATT and CDR2 SNEGSKA (reference sequence). In DNA form, the CDR3 reads TGCAGTGCTGAATACGGACTAGCGGGTTACAATGAGCAGTTCTTC. Translating it yields CSAEYGLAGYNEQFF.

This clonotype was counted between two and nine times. This chain connects TRBV24-1 to TRBJ1-1; D might be TRBD1 (6 bases). Deletions cut 4 bases from V and 4 bases from J, with 12 bases between. Per germline, CDR1 KGHDR and CDR2 SFDVKD. This CDR3 contains 14 residues. CDR3 sequence reads: CATSDQGRSTEAFF. The CDR3 DNA follows: TGTGCCACCAGTGACCAGGGGAGGAGCACTGAAGCTTTCTTT.

The CDR3 DNA follows: TGCGCCAGCAGCTTGCAGGGACAGGGTACCTACGAGCAGTACTTC. Translation gives CASSLQGQGTYEQYF. The chain carries TRBV5-1 and TRBJ2-7; 9 bases match TRBD1. The CDR3 loop spans 15 amino acids. After removal of 1 base from V and 2 bases from J, the junction contained 4 bases not matched to a gene. CDR1 and CDR2 from the germline V gene are SGHRS and YFSETQ.

This clonotype was counted ten times or more. This sequence joins TRBV7-9 and TRBJ1-4; 7 nucleotides line up with TRBD1. Germline V gene lookup returns CDR1 SEHNR and CDR2 FQNEAQ (reference sequence). Trimming cost V 7 bases and J 2 bases; bases outside gene matches: 10. The CDR3 is 16 amino acids. CDR3 nucleotide sequence: TGTGCCAGCATCCTAGACAGGGCAGGGACTAATGAAAAACTGTTTTTT. Translating it yields CASILDRAGTNEKLFF.

This clonotype was counted ten times or more. The chain employs TRBV7-2 and TRBJ2-3, with 10 bases identical to TRBD2. V dropped 6 bases and J dropped 4; count of bases not matched to a gene: 13. The CDR3 is made up of 17 amino acids. The germline V gene encodes CDR1 SGHTA and CDR2 FQGNSA. The CDR3 DNA reads TGTGCCAGCAGTTACTCCCCGAGCGGGAGGGCCGCAGATACGCAGTATTTT. The encoded protein is CASSYSPSGRAADTQYF.

The chain has TRBV24-1 and TRBJ2-5, with 15 bases identical to TRBD2. Germline CDR1 is KGHDR and CDR2 is SFDVKD. CDR3 length: 15 residues. V gave up 9 bases and J gave up 4 bases; unmatched junction bases: 5. Written as DNA, the CDR3 is TGTGCCACCTCTCTGGGACTAGCGGGAGGAGAGACCCAGTACTTC. It translates to CATSLGLAGGETQYF.

This clonotype was counted at least ten times. The chain couples TRBV11-3 to TRBJ2-2; possibly TRBD2 for D (6 bases). In germline, CDR1 is SGHNT, CDR2 YENEEA. Trimming removed 4 bases at V and 5 bases at J, with 14 bases between. The CDR3 is 15 residues long. Here the CDR3 reads CASSSRVRGTGELFF. The CDR3 bases are TGTGCCAGCAGCTCAAGAGTCCGGGGGACCGGGGAGCTGTTTTTT.